The rows below give T cell receptor beta chains drawn from one sample of a study of beta chain features in type 1 diabetes. Repertoires were generated with immunoSEQ multiplex PCR, while TCRdb's copy carries only in-frame clones and drops some. The data show 300,000 or so clones, approximately 10% seen once. The sequenced sample consisted of central memory CD4+ T cells from blood. These receptors originate from a young man with type 1 diabetes. Each CDR3 is given with its conserved first and last residue. D genes are given only for firm matches. The size of a clone is reported for some rows only, either as once, few or many, or as a class for expanded clones.

cdr3_nt: TGTGCCAGCAGTTGGGTAGTCGGGGGACGGAATGAGCAGTTCTTC
cdr3_aa: CASSWVVGGRNEQFF
d_call: -
v_call: TRBV27
clone_size: once
j_call: TRBJ2-1

cdr3_nt: TGTGCCAGCACTCGAGGGGATAATTCACCCCTCCACTTT
cdr3_aa: CASTRGDNSPLHF
d_call: -
v_call: TRBV27
clone_size: -
j_call: TRBJ1-6

cdr3_nt: TGTGCCACCTCGCCTCCGACCGGGAAGCATTTT
cdr3_aa: CATSPPTGKHF
d_call: -
v_call: TRBV27
clone_size: few
j_call: TRBJ1-5

cdr3_nt: TGTGCCAGCAGCTTTTCCGGGGCCAACGTCCTGACTTTC
cdr3_aa: CASSFSGANVLTF
d_call: -
v_call: TRBV5-6
clone_size: -
j_call: TRBJ2-6

cdr3_nt: TGTGCCAGCAGCCTAGGGGGCGTAGGGGAAGCTTTCTTT
cdr3_aa: CASSLGGVGEAFF
d_call: TRBD1
v_call: TRBV28
clone_size: few
j_call: TRBJ1-1

cdr3_nt: TGTGCCAGCAGCGTAGCCCCCAAACGGGGGGGCCAAACAGATACGCAGTATTTT
cdr3_aa: CASSVAPKRGGQTDTQYF
d_call: TRBD2
v_call: TRBV9
clone_size: few
j_call: TRBJ2-3

cdr3_nt: TGCGCCAGCAGCTTCCAACAGGGTACTTCACCCCTCCACTTT
cdr3_aa: CASSFQQGTSPLHF
d_call: -
v_call: TRBV5-1
clone_size: -
j_call: TRBJ1-6

cdr3_nt: TGTGCCAGCAGCGAGGGACCGGGCCAAGAGACCCAGTACTTC
cdr3_aa: CASSEGPGQETQYF
d_call: -
v_call: TRBV5-4
clone_size: -
j_call: TRBJ2-5

cdr3_nt: TGTGCCAGCAGCTTAGCGGGGTCGCTCCGTGGGTACGAGCAGTACTTC
cdr3_aa: CASSLAGSLRGYEQYF
d_call: -
v_call: TRBV7-2
clone_size: -
j_call: TRBJ2-7

cdr3_nt: TGTGCCAGCGAGGGGGAAGGGGCAGATACGCAGTATTTT
cdr3_aa: CASEGEGADTQYF
d_call: -
v_call: TRBV18
clone_size: few
j_call: TRBJ2-3

cdr3_nt: TGCAGCGTTGCGACAGGCTCAGATACGCAGTATTTT
cdr3_aa: CSVATGSDTQYF
d_call: -
v_call: TRBV29-1
clone_size: few
j_call: TRBJ2-3

cdr3_nt: TGTGCCAGCAGTGAGTGGGGGGCCTGGCAGCCCCAGCATTTT
cdr3_aa: CASSEWGAWQPQHF
d_call: -
v_call: TRBV6-1
clone_size: -
j_call: TRBJ1-5

cdr3_nt: TGTGCCAGCAGCCGCGACAGGGGCTCCTACGAGCAGTACTTC
cdr3_aa: CASSRDRGSYEQYF
d_call: TRBD1
v_call: TRBV7-9
clone_size: -
j_call: TRBJ2-7

cdr3_nt: TGTGCCAGCAGCCACGACTCACTCGCTGAGCAGTTCTTC
cdr3_aa: CASSHDSLAEQFF
d_call: -
v_call: TRBV14
clone_size: many
j_call: TRBJ2-1